The 10 T cell receptor beta chains reported below all come from one sample, sequenced in a study of cytomegalovirus exposure and HLA in healthy donors (dated by TCRdb to about 2017). Library generation was performed with the immunoSEQ multiplex PCR assay. The multiplex PCR relied on a mix of 60 forward primers for TCR Vbeta segments and 13 reverse primers for TCR Jbeta segments. Sourced from immuneACCESS, this table was stored by TCRdb with only in-frame sequences that have V and J called. A share of the clones is absent; for the studies checked, an unresolved V gene accounts for under half, and the remainder has no known explanation. The sample table shows tens of thousands of clones, and around 70% are seen once. In total, the top ten clones hold around 10% of the sample. The sample comprised PBMCs. Every receptor here comes from a woman aged 40 to 50 in good health and CMV-seropositive.

The chain recombines TRBV14 with TRBJ1-1; TRBD1 aligns across 7 bases. The trim removed 2 bases at V and 6 bases at J, leaving 15 bases unmatched. Germline V gene sequence: CDR1 SGHDN, CDR2 FVKESK. This CDR3 has 17 residues. Here the CDR3 DNA reads TGTGCCAGCAGCCAACTGACAGGGTCGCCTTTTGGGGCTGAAGCTTTCTTT. Encoded protein: CASSQLTGSPFGAEAFF.

The chain links TRBV7-9 to TRBJ1-1; 7 bases are a match to TRBD1. The V gene end was trimmed by 5 bases and the J gene end by 4 bases; junction bases not matched to a gene: 7. The CDR3 contains 14 residues. Germline V gene sequence: CDR1 SEHNR, CDR2 FQNEAQ (reference sequence). The CDR3 DNA sequence: TGTGCCAGCAGCCTCCAACAGGGGAGCACTGAAGCTTTCTTT. It codes for CASSLQQGSTEAFF.

This sequence joins TRBV28 and TRBJ2-6, with a weak D call TRBD2 (6 bases). The CDR3 sequence is 17 residues long. Germline loops: CDR1 MDHEN, CDR2 SYDVKM. V lost 7 bases and J lost 0, with 16 bases in between. This CDR3 is CASTHRRDFSGANVLTF. CDR3 sequence (DNA): TGTGCCAGCACACATCGCCGGGACTTCTCTGGGGCCAACGTCCTGACTTTC.

This clone was counted a few times. The chain links TRBV6-1 to TRBJ1-1; 7 bases map to TRBD1. The CDR3 totals 15 residues. The V and J ends lost 6 bases and 4 bases, in that order; junction bases with no gene match: 11. Germline assignment: CDR1 MNHNS and CDR2 SASEGT. CDR3 bases: TGTGCCAGCAGGCCCCGACAGGGTTCGGTCACTGAAGCTTTCTTT. Amino acids: CASRPRQGSVTEAFF.

The chain recombines TRBV4-3 with TRBJ2-1, with D perhaps matching TRBD1 (6 bases). The V gene lost 0 bases and the J gene lost 9 bases, with 12 bases spanning the gap. Looked up from germline, CDR1 is LGHNA and CDR2 is YSLEER. This CDR3 region has 14 residues. In DNA form, the CDR3 reads TGCGCCAGCAGCCAAGATTGGACAGAGGGTGAGCAGTTCTTC. Amino acid sequence: CASSQDWTEGEQFF.

The chain employs TRBV2 and TRBJ1-1; 9 bases map to TRBD1. This CDR3 contains 17 residues. The germline gives CDR1 SNHLY, CDR2 FYNNEI. V was pared by 6 bases and J by 2 bases, with 13 bases of the junction left unmatched. The CDR3 DNA follows: TGTGCCAGCAGCCTGGGACAGGGCCGAAGCACAAACACTGAAGCTTTCTTT. This encodes CASSLGQGRSTNTEAFF.

The rearrangement links TRBV4-1 to TRBJ1-2; a weak D match, TRBD1 (5 bases). The CDR3 consists of 17 residues. Germline lookup yields CDR1 MGHRA and CDR2 YSYEKL. V dropped 1 base and J dropped 1 base, with 16 bases sitting between them. CDR3 nucleotide sequence: TGCGCCAGCAGCCAAGGATCAGGGAACATGATTAACTATGGCTACACCTTC. Residues: CASSQGSGNMINYGYTF.

This clone has just a few counts. The rearrangement uses TRBV7-9 and TRBJ1-1; D ambiguous. Trimming took 5 bases from V and 10 from J, leaving 14 bases between them. The CDR3 consists of 12 residues. The germline V gene encodes CDR1 SEHNR and CDR2 FQNEAQ (reference sequence). CDR3 nucleotides: TGTGCCAGCAGCCAAACCGGGGAGGGAGCTTTCTTT. Translated, it gives CASSQTGEGAFF.

The chain recombines TRBV2 with TRBJ1-1, with 8 nucleotides matching TRBD1. The CDR3 runs to 17 residues. With 1 base clipped from V and 0 bases from J, the junction kept 7 bases outside the gene matches. Looked up from germline, CDR1 is SNHLY and CDR2 is FYNNEI. CDR3 loop: CASSEGQGAIMNTEAFF. The DNA of the CDR3 is TGTGCCAGCAGTGAAGGGCAGGGGGCCATTATGAACACTGAAGCTTTCTTT.

In its sample, this clone was seen a few times. J is TRBJ2-2 and V is TRBV5-4, with 8 nucleotides matching TRBD2. J lost 2 bases, V lost 4 bases, and 4 bases had no gene match. The CDR3 totals 15 residues. Germline CDR1 SGHNT, CDR2 YYREEE (reference sequence). In DNA form, the CDR3 reads TGTGCCAGCAGCGTCGGGGGGGTCAACACCGGGGAGCTGTTTTTT. Translating it yields CASSVGGVNTGELFF.